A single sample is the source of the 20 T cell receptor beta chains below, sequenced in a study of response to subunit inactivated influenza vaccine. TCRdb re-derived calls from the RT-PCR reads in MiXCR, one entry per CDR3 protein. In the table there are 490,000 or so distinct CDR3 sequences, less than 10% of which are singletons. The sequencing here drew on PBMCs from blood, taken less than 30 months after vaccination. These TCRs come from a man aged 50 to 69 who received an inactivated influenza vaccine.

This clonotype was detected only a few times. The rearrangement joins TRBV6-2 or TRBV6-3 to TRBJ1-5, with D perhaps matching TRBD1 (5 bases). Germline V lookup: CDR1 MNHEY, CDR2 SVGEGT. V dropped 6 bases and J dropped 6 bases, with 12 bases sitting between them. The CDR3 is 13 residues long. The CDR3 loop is CASRAIDSQPQHF. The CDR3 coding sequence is TGTGCCAGCAGAGCTATAGACAGTCAGCCCCAGCATTTT.

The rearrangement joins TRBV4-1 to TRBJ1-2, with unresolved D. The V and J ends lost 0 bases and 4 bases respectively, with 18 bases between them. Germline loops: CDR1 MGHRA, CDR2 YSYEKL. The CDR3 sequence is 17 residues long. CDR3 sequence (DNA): TGCGCCAGCAGCCAAGATCCCCGGGTCAGGAGATTCTATGGCTACACCTTC. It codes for CASSQDPRVRRFYGYTF.

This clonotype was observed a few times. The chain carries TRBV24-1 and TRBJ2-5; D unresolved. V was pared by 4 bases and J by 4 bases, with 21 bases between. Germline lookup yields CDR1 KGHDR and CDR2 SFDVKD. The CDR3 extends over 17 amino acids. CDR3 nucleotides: TGTGCCACCAGTGAGACCCTCGGCCAATCGGATCGAGAGACCCAGTACTTC. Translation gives CATSETLGQSDRETQYF.

The CDR3 here is CSATRLAGGYNEQFF. In DNA form, the CDR3 reads TGCAGTGCCACCCGACTAGCGGGAGGTTACAATGAGCAGTTCTTC. The rearrangement joins TRBV20-1 to TRBJ2-1; 13 nucleotides line up with TRBD2. Germline V gene lookup returns CDR1 DFQATT and CDR2 SNEGSKA (reference sequence). The CDR3 has 15 residues. Losses at the gene ends were 6 bases for V and 4 bases for J; bases not matched to a gene: 6.

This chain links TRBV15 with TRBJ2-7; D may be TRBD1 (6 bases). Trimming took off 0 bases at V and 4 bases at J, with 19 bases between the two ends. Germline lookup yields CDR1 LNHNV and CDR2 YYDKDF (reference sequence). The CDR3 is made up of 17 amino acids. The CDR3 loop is CATSRDRWGQVLYEQYF. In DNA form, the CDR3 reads TGTGCCACCAGCAGAGATCGTTGGGGACAAGTCCTGTACGAGCAGTACTTC.

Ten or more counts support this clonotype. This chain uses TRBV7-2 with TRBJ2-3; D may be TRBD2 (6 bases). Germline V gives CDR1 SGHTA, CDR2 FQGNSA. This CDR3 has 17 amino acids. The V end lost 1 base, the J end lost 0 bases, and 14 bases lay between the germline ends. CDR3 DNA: TGTGCCAGCAGCTTAGTCAGGACTGGGACTAGCACAGATACGCAGTATTTT. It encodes CASSLVRTGTSTDTQYF.

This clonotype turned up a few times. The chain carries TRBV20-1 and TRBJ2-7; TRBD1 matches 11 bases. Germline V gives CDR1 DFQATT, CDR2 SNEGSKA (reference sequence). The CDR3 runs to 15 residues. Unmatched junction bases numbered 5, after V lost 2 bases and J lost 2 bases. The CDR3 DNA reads TGCAGTGCTAGACCCGGGACAGGGGGTACCTACGAGCAGTACTTC. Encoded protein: CSARPGTGGTYEQYF.

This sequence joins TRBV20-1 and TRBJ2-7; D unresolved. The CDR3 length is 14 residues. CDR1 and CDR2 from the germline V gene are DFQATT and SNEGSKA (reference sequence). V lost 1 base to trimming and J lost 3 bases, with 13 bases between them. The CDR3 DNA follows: TGCAGTGCTAGAGCCTTGCACTTGGACTACGAGCAGTACTTC. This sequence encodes CSARALHLDYEQYF.

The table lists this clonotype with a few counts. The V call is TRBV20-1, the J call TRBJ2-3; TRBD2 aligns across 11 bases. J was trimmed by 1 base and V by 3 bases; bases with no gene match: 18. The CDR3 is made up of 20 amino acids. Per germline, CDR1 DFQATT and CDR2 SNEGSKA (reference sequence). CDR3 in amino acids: CSASDFGDSGRAGRTDTQYF. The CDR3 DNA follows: TGCAGTGCTAGCGACTTCGGGGATAGCGGGAGGGCGGGGCGCACAGATACGCAGTATTTT.

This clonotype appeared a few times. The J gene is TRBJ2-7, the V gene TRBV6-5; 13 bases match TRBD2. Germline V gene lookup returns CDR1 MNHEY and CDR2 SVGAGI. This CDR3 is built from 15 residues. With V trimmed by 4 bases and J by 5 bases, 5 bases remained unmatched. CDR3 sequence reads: CASSLRTSGSNEQYF. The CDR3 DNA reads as TGTGCCAGCAGTTTACGGACTAGCGGGAGCAACGAGCAGTACTTC.

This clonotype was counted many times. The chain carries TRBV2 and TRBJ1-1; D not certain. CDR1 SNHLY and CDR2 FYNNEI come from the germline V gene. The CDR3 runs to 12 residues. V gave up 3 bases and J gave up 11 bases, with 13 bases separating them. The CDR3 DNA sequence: TGTGCCAGCAGTGAGCTCGCTCTGTGGGCTTTCTTT. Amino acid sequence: CASSELALWAFF.

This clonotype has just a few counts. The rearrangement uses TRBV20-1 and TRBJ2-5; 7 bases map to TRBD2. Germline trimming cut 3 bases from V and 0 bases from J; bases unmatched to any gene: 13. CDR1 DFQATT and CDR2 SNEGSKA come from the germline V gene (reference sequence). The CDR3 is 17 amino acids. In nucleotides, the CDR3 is TGCAGTGCTAGTATTCTCGAGGGACTACTGGACCAAGAGACCCAGTACTTC. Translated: CSASILEGLLDQETQYF.

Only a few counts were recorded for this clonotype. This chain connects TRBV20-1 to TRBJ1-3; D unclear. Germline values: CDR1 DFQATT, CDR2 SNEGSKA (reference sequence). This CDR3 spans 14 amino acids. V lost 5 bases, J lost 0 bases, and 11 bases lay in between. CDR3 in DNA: TGCAGTGCTCCGGACCTCAGCTCTGGAAACACCATATATTTT. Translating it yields CSAPDLSSGNTIYF.

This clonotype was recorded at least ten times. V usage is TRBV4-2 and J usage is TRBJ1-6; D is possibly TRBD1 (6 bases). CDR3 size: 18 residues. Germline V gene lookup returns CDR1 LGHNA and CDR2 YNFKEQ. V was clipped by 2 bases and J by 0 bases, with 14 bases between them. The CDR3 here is CASSQTGTRSSYNSPLHF. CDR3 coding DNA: TGTGCCAGCAGCCAAACCGGGACACGGAGCTCCTATAATTCACCCCTCCACTTT.

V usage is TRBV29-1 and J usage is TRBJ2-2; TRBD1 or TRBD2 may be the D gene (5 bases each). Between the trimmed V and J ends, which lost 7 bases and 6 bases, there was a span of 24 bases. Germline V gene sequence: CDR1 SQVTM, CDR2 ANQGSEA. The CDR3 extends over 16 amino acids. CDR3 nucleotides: TGCAGCGCCGGGGACCGCAGTACTAGGTTGGCCGGGGAGCTGTTTTTT. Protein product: CSAGDRSTRLAGELFF.

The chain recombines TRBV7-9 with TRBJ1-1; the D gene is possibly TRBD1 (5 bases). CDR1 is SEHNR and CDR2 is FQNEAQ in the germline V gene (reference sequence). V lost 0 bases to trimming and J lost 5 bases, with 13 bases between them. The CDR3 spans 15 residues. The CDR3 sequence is CASSLAGTGRTEAFF. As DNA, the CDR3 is TGTGCCAGCAGCTTAGCCGGGACTGGGAGGACTGAAGCTTTCTTT.

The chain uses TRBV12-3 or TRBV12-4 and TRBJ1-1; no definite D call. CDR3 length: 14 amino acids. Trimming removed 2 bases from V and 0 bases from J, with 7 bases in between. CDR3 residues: CASSLRDMNTEAFF. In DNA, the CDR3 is TGTGCCAGCAGTTTAAGGGATATGAACACTGAAGCTTTCTTT.

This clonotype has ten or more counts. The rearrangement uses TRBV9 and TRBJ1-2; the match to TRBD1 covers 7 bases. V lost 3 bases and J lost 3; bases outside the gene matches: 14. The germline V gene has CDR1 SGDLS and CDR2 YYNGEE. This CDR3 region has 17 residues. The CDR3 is CASSGGQFPTSDYGYTF. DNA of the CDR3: TGTGCCAGCAGCGGGGGACAGTTCCCCACCTCCGACTATGGCTACACCTTC.

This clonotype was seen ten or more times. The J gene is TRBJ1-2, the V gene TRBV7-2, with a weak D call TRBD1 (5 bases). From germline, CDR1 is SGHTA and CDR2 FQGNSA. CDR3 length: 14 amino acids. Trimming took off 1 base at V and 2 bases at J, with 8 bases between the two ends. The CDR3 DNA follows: TGTGCCAGCAGCTTAGGGGGGGGAAACTATGGCTACACCTTC. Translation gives CASSLGGGNYGYTF.

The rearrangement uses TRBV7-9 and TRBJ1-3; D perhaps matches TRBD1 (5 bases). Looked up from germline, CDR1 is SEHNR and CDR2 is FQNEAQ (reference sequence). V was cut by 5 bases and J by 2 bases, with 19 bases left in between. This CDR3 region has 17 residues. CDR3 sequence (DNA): TGTGCCAGCAGCCCCGAAGGAAGGACAAACACTGGAAACACCATATATTTT. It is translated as CASSPEGRTNTGNTIYF.